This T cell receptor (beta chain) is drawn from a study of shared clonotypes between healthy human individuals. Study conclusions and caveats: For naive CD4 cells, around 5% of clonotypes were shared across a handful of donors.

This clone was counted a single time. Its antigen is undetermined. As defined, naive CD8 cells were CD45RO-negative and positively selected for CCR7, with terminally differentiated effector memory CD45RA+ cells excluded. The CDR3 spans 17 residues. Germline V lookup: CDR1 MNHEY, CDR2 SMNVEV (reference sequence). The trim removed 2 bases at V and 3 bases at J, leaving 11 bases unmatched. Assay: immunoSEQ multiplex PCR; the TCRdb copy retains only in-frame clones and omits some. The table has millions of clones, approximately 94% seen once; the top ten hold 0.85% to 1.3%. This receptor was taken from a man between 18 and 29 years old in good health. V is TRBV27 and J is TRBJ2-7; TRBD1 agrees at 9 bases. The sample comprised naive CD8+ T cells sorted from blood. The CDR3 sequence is CASSLTGQGRLFYEQYF. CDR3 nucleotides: TGTGCCAGCAGTTTAACGGGACAGGGCCGACTTTTCTACGAGCAGTACTTC.